Sequencing of this T cell receptor beta chain was carried out in a study of patients and donors after allogeneic stem cell transplantation. From the RT-PCR reads, TCRdb called clonotypes with MiXCR, one entry per CDR3 protein. The sample lists 100,000 to 130,000 distinct CDR3 sequences, about a third occurring once. The junction had 10 bases not matched to a gene; V was cut back by 0 bases and J by 5 bases. This CDR3 is built from 17 residues. Per germline, CDR1 LNHNV and CDR2 YYDKDF (reference sequence). This chain uses TRBV15 with TRBJ2-1; 7 bases map to TRBD2. This sequence originates from a human donor who was either an allogeneic HSCT recipient or a stem cell or donor lymphocyte infusion donor (not recorded which). It is not recorded whose cells these are; they may come from a transplant donor. Sequences were obtained from blood, either unsorted or a sorted T cell fraction (not recorded which). CDR3 DNA sequence: TGTGCCACCAGCAGAGATCTGGCCTACGGGACTAACAATGAGCAGTTCTTC. Its translation: CATSRDLAYGTNNEQFF. The full variable domain, completed using reference TRBV15 and TRBJ2-1, is DAMVIQNPRYQVTQFGKPVTLSCSQTLNHNVMYWYQQKSSQAPKLLFHYYDKDFNNEADTPDNFQSRRPNTSFCFLDIRSPGLGDTAMYLCATSRDLAYGTNNEQFFGPGTRLTVL.